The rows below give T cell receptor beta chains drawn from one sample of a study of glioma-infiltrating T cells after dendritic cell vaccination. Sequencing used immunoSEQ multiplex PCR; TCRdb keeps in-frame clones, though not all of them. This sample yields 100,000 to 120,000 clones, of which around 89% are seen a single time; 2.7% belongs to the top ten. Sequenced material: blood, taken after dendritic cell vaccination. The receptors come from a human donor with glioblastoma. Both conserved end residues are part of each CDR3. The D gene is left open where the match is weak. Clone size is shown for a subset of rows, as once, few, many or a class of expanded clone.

DNA: TGTGCTAGTGGTCAGGGGGAGCTGTTTTTT
CDR3: CASGQGELFF
length: 10
size: -
J: TRBJ2-2
D: -
V: TRBV12-5

DNA: TGTGCCAGCAGCTTATCTGGGACTAGCGGGACCTACGAGCAGTACTTC
CDR3: CASSLSGTSGTYEQYF
length: 16
size: -
J: TRBJ2-7
D: TRBD2
V: TRBV11-3

DNA: TGTGCCAGCAGCTTCGGGACTAGCGGAACCGGGGAGCTGTTTTTT
CDR3: CASSFGTSGTGELFF
length: 15
size: -
J: TRBJ2-2
D: TRBD2
V: TRBV13

DNA: TGTGCCAGCAGATCTGGCGATGGCGGGCCGTACAATGAGCAGTTCTTC
CDR3: CASRSGDGGPYNEQFF
length: 16
size: -
J: TRBJ2-1
D: -
V: TRBV7-2

DNA: TGTGCCAGCAGTTCACCGGGACAGAATTCACCCCTCCACTTT
CDR3: CASSSPGQNSPLHF
length: 14
size: -
J: TRBJ1-6
D: TRBD1
V: TRBV6-6

DNA: TGCGCCAGCAGCGCTCCACGTAACCCTAATACGCAGTATTTT
CDR3: CASSAPRNPNTQYF
length: 14
size: -
J: TRBJ2-3
D: -
V: TRBV5-1

DNA: TGTGCCAGTAGTATAGGGACAGGGCACACTGAAGCTTTCTTT
CDR3: CASSIGTGHTEAFF
length: 14
size: once
J: TRBJ1-1
D: TRBD1
V: TRBV19

DNA: TGTGCCAGCAGTGCGTGGACAGGGAGCTCCTACACAGATACGCAGTATTTT
CDR3: CASSAWTGSSYTDTQYF
length: 17
size: -
J: TRBJ2-3
D: TRBD1
V: TRBV2

DNA: TGTGCCAGCAGCAAGGGACAGAGGGAGTACTTC
CDR3: CASSKGQREYF
length: 11
size: -
J: TRBJ2-7
D: TRBD1
V: TRBV6-5

DNA: TGCGCCACCAGGAGAGGGCCCAACACTGAAGCTTTCTTT
CDR3: CATRRGPNTEAFF
length: 13
size: -
J: TRBJ1-1
D: -
V: TRBV10-1

DNA: TGTGCCAGCACTCCCGTCCGGGAGACTGAAGCTTTCTTT
CDR3: CASTPVRETEAFF
length: 13
size: -
J: TRBJ1-1
D: -
V: TRBV2

DNA: TGTGCCAGCTCACAAGGGGACAGGGGGCCTGAAGCTTTCTTT
CDR3: CASSQGDRGPEAFF
length: 14
size: -
J: TRBJ1-1
D: TRBD1
V: TRBV18

DNA: TGTGCCAGCAGCTCTTGGACTAGCGGAAGATACGAGCAGTACTTC
CDR3: CASSSWTSGRYEQYF
length: 15
size: once
J: TRBJ2-7
D: TRBD2
V: TRBV7-9

DNA: TGTGCCAGCAGTTTAACAGGGAGCTCCTACAATGAGCAGTTCTTC
CDR3: CASSLTGSSYNEQFF
length: 15
size: -
J: TRBJ2-1
D: -
V: TRBV11-1

DNA: TGTGCCAGCAGTTCCGTCCAGGGATACTACGAGCAGTACTTC
CDR3: CASSSVQGYYEQYF
length: 14
size: -
J: TRBJ2-7
D: -
V: TRBV7-2

DNA: TGCGCCAGCAGATCCCCAGGGGTTTCAACCGGGGAGCTGTTTTTT
CDR3: CASRSPGVSTGELFF
length: 15
size: -
J: TRBJ2-2
D: -
V: TRBV5-1

DNA: TGTGCCAGCACTAGTGTTAGGGGCGCCGGCGGCGGGGAGCTGTTTTTT
CDR3: CASTSVRGAGGGELFF
length: 16
size: -
J: TRBJ2-2
D: -
V: TRBV7-9

DNA: TGTGCCATCACCCGAGACAGGGGCACTGAAGCTTTCTTT
CDR3: CAITRDRGTEAFF
length: 13
size: -
J: TRBJ1-1
D: TRBD1
V: TRBV10-3

DNA: TGCAGCGTTGACGGGCCAGGGGCCTACGAGCAGTACTTC
CDR3: CSVDGPGAYEQYF
length: 13
size: -
J: TRBJ2-7
D: -
V: TRBV29-1

DNA: TGTGCCAGCTCGCTCTCCCGGGGGATCGGGACTGAAGCTTTCTTT
CDR3: CASSLSRGIGTEAFF
length: 15
size: -
J: TRBJ1-1
D: -
V: TRBV18

DNA: TGTGCCAGCAGTCCAACAGGGGCGGCCGATCAGCCCCAGCATTTT
CDR3: CASSPTGAADQPQHF
length: 15
size: -
J: TRBJ1-5
D: TRBD1
V: TRBV6-5

DNA: TGTGCCAGCAGTTCTACAGGGGACTATGGCTACACCTTC
CDR3: CASSSTGDYGYTF
length: 13
size: -
J: TRBJ1-2
D: TRBD1
V: TRBV28

DNA: TGTGCCAGCAGCCCCGGGACTAGTGCCTACAATGAGCAGTTCTTC
CDR3: CASSPGTSAYNEQFF
length: 15
size: -
J: TRBJ2-1
D: TRBD2
V: TRBV7-8

DNA: TGTGCCAGCAGCTTGATGACAGGGAAAACTGAAGCTTTCTTT
CDR3: CASSLMTGKTEAFF
length: 14
size: few
J: TRBJ1-1
D: TRBD1
V: TRBV7-9

DNA: TGTGCCTGGAGTCCCCCGAGGACAGGGGTATACAATGAGCAGTTCTTC
CDR3: CAWSPPRTGVYNEQFF
length: 16
size: -
J: TRBJ2-1
D: TRBD1
V: TRBV30

DNA: TGTGCCAGCTCACCCGGACTAGCGGGGCACGGGGATACGCAGTATTTT
CDR3: CASSPGLAGHGDTQYF
length: 16
size: -
J: TRBJ2-3
D: TRBD2
V: TRBV18

DNA: TGTGCCAGCAGCCTTTTTGGAACTGGACTAGCGGGGGGGGGAGAGACCCAGTACTTC
CDR3: CASSLFGTGLAGGGETQYF
length: 19
size: -
J: TRBJ2-5
D: TRBD2
V: TRBV4-2

DNA: TGTGCCAGCAGCCTGGGACTAGCGGGAGATGAGCAGTTCTTC
CDR3: CASSLGLAGDEQFF
length: 14
size: -
J: TRBJ2-1
D: TRBD2
V: TRBV5-6

DNA: TGTGCCAGCAGCCAGACAGGGATAGACGAGCAGTACTTC
CDR3: CASSQTGIDEQYF
length: 13
size: -
J: TRBJ2-7
D: TRBD1
V: TRBV14

DNA: TGTGCCAGCAGTGAAGCGCGGGGACAGGGGAACATTCAGTACTTC
CDR3: CASSEARGQGNIQYF
length: 15
size: -
J: TRBJ2-4
D: TRBD1
V: TRBV2